The rows below give T cell receptor beta chains drawn from one sample of a study of cytomegalovirus exposure and HLA in healthy donors. TCRdb keeps only in-frame clones here, not all; method: immunoSEQ multiplex PCR. The data hold tens of thousands of clones, with around 80% observed a single time. Material for sequencing was PBMCs. Receptor source: a man aged 30 to 39 in good health and CMV-seronegative. CDR3s include the opening cysteine and the closing phenylalanine or tryptophan. Each record gives: clone size, D gene, J gene, V gene, CDR3 protein, CDR3 DNA. The D gene is left open where the match is weak. Rows may omit the clone size; those that give it use once, few, many or a size class.

. | TRBD1 | TRBJ2-7 | TRBV6-1 | CASSEEGQGLDEQYF | TGTGCCAGCAGCGAAGAGGGACAGGGTTTGGACGAGCAGTACTTC
. | . | TRBJ2-5 | TRBV4-3 | CASSQDAWQPQGETQYF | TGCGCCAGCAGCCAAGACGCGTGGCAGCCTCAGGGAGAGACCCAGTACTTC
. | . | TRBJ2-3 | TRBV5-8 | CASSLANTRDTQYF | TGTGCCAGCAGCCTTGCGAATACGAGGGATACGCAGTATTTT
. | TRBD2 | TRBJ2-3 | TRBV19 | CASSIERGDTDTQYF | TGTGCCAGTAGTATTGAGCGGGGGGACACAGATACGCAGTATTTT
. | TRBD1 | TRBJ1-2 | TRBV7-8 | CASSRQGRDYGYTF | TGTGCCAGCAGTAGACAGGGGAGGGACTATGGCTACACCTTC
once | TRBD2 | TRBJ2-2 | TRBV7-3 | CASSPPSGGTGELFF | TGTGCCAGCAGCCCCCCCAGCGGGGGCACCGGGGAGCTGTTTTTT
. | TRBD1 | TRBJ1-2 | TRBV7-2 | CASSPRSAGGTQGYTF | TGTGCCAGCAGCCCCCGTTCGGCAGGGGGCACCCAAGGCTACACCTTC
. | . | TRBJ2-5 | TRBV11-2 | CASSSSTGPQETQYF | TGTGCCAGCAGCTCCTCGACAGGCCCCCAAGAGACCCAGTACTTC
. | TRBD2 | TRBJ2-1 | TRBV27 | CASSQRGLTYNEQFF | TGTGCCAGCAGTCAGCGGGGGTTAACCTACAATGAGCAGTTCTTC
. | . | TRBJ2-7 | TRBV27 | CASSLAQSAYEQYF | TGTGCCAGCAGTTTGGCACAATCCGCCTACGAGCAGTACTTC
. | . | TRBJ2-3 | TRBV4-2 | CASRGGRTDTQYF | TGTGCCAGCCGCGGGGGCCGCACAGATACGCAGTATTTT
. | . | TRBJ1-2 | TRBV7-9 | CASSLDGGLGYTF | TGTGCCAGCAGCTTAGACGGGGGGCTTGGCTACACCTTC
once | TRBD1 | TRBJ2-2 | TRBV4-2 | CASTPGTGGSTGELFF | TGTGCCAGCACCCCGGGGACAGGGGGGAGCACCGGGGAGCTGTTTTTT